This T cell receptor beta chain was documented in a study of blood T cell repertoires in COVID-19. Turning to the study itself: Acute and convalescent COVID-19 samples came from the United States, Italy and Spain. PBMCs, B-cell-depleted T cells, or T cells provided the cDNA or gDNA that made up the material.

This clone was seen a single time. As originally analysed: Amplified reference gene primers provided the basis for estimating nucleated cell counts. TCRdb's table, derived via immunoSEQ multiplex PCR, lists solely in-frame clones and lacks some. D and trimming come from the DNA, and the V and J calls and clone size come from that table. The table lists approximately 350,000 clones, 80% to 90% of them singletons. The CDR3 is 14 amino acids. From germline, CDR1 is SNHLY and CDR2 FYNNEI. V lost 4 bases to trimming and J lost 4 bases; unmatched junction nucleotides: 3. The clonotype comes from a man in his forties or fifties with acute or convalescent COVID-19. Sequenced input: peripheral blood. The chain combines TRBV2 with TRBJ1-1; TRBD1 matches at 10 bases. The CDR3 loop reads CASSGDRGGTEAFF. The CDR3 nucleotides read TGTGCCAGCAGTGGGGACAGGGGTGGCACTGAAGCTTTCTTT.